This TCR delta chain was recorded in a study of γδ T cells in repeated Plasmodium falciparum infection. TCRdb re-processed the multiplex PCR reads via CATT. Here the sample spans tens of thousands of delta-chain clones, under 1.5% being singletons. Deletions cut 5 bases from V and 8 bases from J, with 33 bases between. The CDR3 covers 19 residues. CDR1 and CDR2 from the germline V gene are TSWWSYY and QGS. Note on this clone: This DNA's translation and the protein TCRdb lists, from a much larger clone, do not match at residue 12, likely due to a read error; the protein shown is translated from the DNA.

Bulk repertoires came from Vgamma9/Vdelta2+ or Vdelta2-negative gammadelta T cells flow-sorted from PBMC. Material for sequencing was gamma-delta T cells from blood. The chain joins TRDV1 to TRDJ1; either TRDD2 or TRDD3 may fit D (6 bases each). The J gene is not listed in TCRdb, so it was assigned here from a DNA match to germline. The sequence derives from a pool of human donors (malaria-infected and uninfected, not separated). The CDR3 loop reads CALGPRRFLGGRGTDKLIF. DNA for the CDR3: TGTGCTCTTGGGCCCCGGAGGTTCCTAGGAGGCCGGGGGACAGACAAACTCATCTTT.